Below are 25 T cell receptor beta chains sequenced from a single sample in a study of cytotoxic CD8 clonotypes in ibrutinib-treated CLL. Produced via immunoSEQ multiplex PCR; TCRdb's table is partial and in-frame only. The sample has over 150,000 clones, 72% seen once; the top ten hold around 15%. The sequencing here drew on PBMCs, taken after 24 months of ibrutinib treatment. The receptors were gathered from a human donor with chronic lymphocytic leukemia.

The V gene is TRBV27, the J gene TRBJ2-7, with 9 bases matching TRBD1. The CDR3 runs to 14 residues. Germline loops: CDR1 MNHEY, CDR2 SMNVEV (reference sequence). Trimming took 4 bases from V and 2 from J; bases not matched to a gene: 3. This CDR3 is CASSWGTGPYEQYF. The CDR3 DNA reads TGTGCCAGCAGTTGGGGGACAGGGCCCTACGAGCAGTACTTC.

The rearrangement links TRBV12-5 to TRBJ1-2; TRBD1 agrees at 7 bases. Germline V gives CDR1 LGHNT, CDR2 FRNRAP. The CDR3 is made up of 13 amino acids. V shed 3 bases and J 10 bases; nucleotides not matched to a gene: 8. The CDR3 DNA reads as TGTGCTAGTGGTTTCTCGGACAGGCTCGACTACACCTTC. Amino acids: CASGFSDRLDYTF.

The chain is built from TRBV2 and TRBJ2-5; tentative D call: TRBD1 (5 bases). The V gene lost 8 bases and the J gene lost 5 bases, with 15 bases spanning the gap. The CDR3 has 13 residues. The germline V gene encodes CDR1 SNHLY and CDR2 FYNNEI. The CDR3 bases are TGTGCCAGCGGTAGGGGATTTTTTGAGACCCAGTACTTC. Encoded protein: CASGRGFFETQYF.

The chain carries TRBV18 and TRBJ2-1, with TRBD1 matching 7 bases. Germline V lookup: CDR1 KGHSH, CDR2 LQKENI. With V trimmed by 2 bases and J by 0 bases, 4 bases remained unmatched. The CDR3 extends over 16 amino acids. This CDR3 reads CASSPNRGSSYNEQFF. CDR3 DNA sequence: TGTGCCAGCTCACCAAACAGGGGAAGCTCCTACAATGAGCAGTTCTTC.

CDR3 sequence reads: CASSIFEGGELFF. The CDR3 nucleotides are TGTGCCAGTAGTATTTTCGAGGGCGGGGAGCTGTTTTTT. V gene TRBV19 combines with J gene TRBJ2-2, with D perhaps TRBD2 (5 bases). The CDR3 runs to 13 residues. Germline CDR1 and CDR2: LNHDA and SQIVND (reference sequence). Between the trimmed V and J ends, which lost 3 bases and 7 bases, there was a span of 9 bases.

V is TRBV10-3 and J is TRBJ2-3; 7 nucleotides line up with TRBD1. This CDR3 has 16 residues. Losses at the gene ends were 5 bases for V and 7 bases for J; bases not matched to a gene: 15. The germline V gene encodes CDR1 ENHRY and CDR2 SYGVKD. The CDR3: CAISNPGGPRSNTQYF. CDR3 nucleotide sequence: TGTGCCATCAGTAACCCAGGGGGACCCCGTTCCAATACGCAGTATTTT.

V usage is TRBV7-9 and J usage is TRBJ2-7, with 7 bases that match TRBD1. The ends lost 4 bases at V and 3 bases at J; junction bases unmatched: 9. Germline V gene sequence: CDR1 SEHNR, CDR2 FQNEAQ (reference sequence). This CDR3 is 15 amino acids long. The CDR3 is CASSSSEHRGYEQYF. The CDR3 DNA follows: TGTGCCAGCAGCTCATCAGAACACAGGGGCTACGAGCAGTACTTC.

The V and J genes are TRBV15 and TRBJ2-7; no definite D call. V was clipped by 9 bases and J by 3 bases, with 12 bases between them. Per germline, CDR1 LNHNV and CDR2 YYDKDF (reference sequence). The CDR3 consists of 12 residues. CDR3 sequence reads: CATALGGYEQYF. DNA of the CDR3: TGTGCCACGGCCTTGGGTGGCTACGAGCAGTACTTC.

This clone was counted between two and nine times. The chain carries TRBV27 and TRBJ2-1, with 7 bases matching TRBD2. The trim removed 4 bases at V and 6 bases at J, leaving 12 bases unmatched. CDR1 and CDR2 (germline): MNHEY, SMNVEV (reference sequence). The CDR3 runs 16 residues. The CDR3: CASSSSLGGSVNEQFF. The CDR3 region has the DNA TGTGCCAGCAGTTCCTCCTTAGGCGGGAGTGTCAATGAGCAGTTCTTC.

The chain uses TRBV5-4 and TRBJ2-3; 8 bases are shared with TRBD1. This CDR3 comprises 15 residues. The V gene's germline CDR1 is SGHNT and CDR2 YYREEE (reference sequence). Trimming removed 4 bases from V and 4 bases from J; junction bases left unmatched: 8. The CDR3 loop reads CASSPDRVGADTQYF. CDR3 bases: TGTGCCAGCAGCCCGGACAGGGTCGGGGCAGATACGCAGTATTTT.

This clone was seen only a few times. The V and J genes are TRBV27 and TRBJ2-5; D is perhaps TRBD2 (5 bases). CDR3 length equals 15 residues. The germline CDR1 and CDR2 sequences are MNHEY and SMNVEV (reference sequence). Between the trimmed V and J ends, which lost 2 bases and 3 bases, there was a span of 13 bases. In DNA form, the CDR3 reads TGTGCCAGCAGTTTAACTGCGGGTTATGAAGAGACCCAGTACTTC. This encodes CASSLTAGYEETQYF.

V gene TRBV30 combines with J gene TRBJ1-1; D gene uncertain. This CDR3 contains 13 residues. Germline V gene sequence: CDR1 GTSNPN, CDR2 SVGIG (reference sequence). V lost 0 bases and J 2 bases, leaving 7 bases between the germline ends. In nucleotides, the CDR3 is TGTGCCTGGAGTGTACTTGTAAACACTGAAGCTTTCTTT. Translating it yields CAWSVLVNTEAFF.

The rearrangement links TRBV11-3 to TRBJ2-1, with TRBD2 matching 13 bases. The CDR3 is 17 amino acids. V trimming: 1 base; J trimming: 9 bases; junction bases outside the gene matches: 9. Germline values: CDR1 SGHNT, CDR2 YENEEA. Here the CDR3 DNA reads TGTGCCAGCAGCTTAGCCCGTGGGACTAGCGGGATCGGTGAGCAGTTCTTC. Translating gives CASSLARGTSGIGEQFF. The whole variable domain, filled in from reference TRBV11-3 and TRBJ2-1, reads EAGVVQSPRYKIIEKKQPVAFWCNPISGHNTLYWYLQNLGQGPELLIRYENEEAVDDSQLPKDRFSAERLKGVDSTLKIQPAELGDSAVYLCASSLARGTSGIGEQFFGPGTRLTVL.

The rearrangement links TRBV5-1 to TRBJ2-7; 11 bases align to TRBD2. The CDR3 length is 19 residues. The V gene end was trimmed by 0 bases and the J gene end by 0 bases; junction bases not matched to a gene: 11. Germline CDR1 and CDR2: SGHRS and YFSETQ. CDR3 amino acids: CASSLAWASGRLNSYEQYF. The CDR3 DNA follows: TGCGCCAGCAGCTTGGCCTGGGCTAGCGGGAGGCTTAACTCCTACGAGCAGTACTTC.

The V gene is TRBV28, the J gene TRBJ2-7; 8 bases agree with TRBD2. Germline CDR1 reads MDHEN; CDR2 reads SYDVKM. The CDR3 has 14 residues. Losses at the gene ends were 3 bases for V and 4 bases for J; bases not matched to a gene: 5. CDR3 bases: TGTGCCAGCAGTTTCATTAGCGGGAAGTACGAGCAGTACTTC. This gives the protein CASSFISGKYEQYF.

This clone was counted only a few times. V is TRBV18 and J is TRBJ2-4, with 11 nucleotides matching TRBD2. Germline V gives CDR1 KGHSH, CDR2 LQKENI. The V and J ends lost 0 bases and 11 bases, in that order; junction bases with no gene match: 6. This CDR3 contains 15 residues. CDR3 in DNA: TGTGCCAGCTCACCACCCCTAGCGGGAGGCGGAGTTCAGTACTTC. Residues: CASSPPLAGGGVQYF.

The V gene is TRBV5-1, the J gene TRBJ1-2; 7 nucleotides match TRBD1. Germline CDR1 reads SGHRS; CDR2 reads YFSETQ. This CDR3 is 15 amino acids long. Trimming at V came to 0 bases and at J to 6 bases, leaving 8 bases not matched to a gene. The CDR3 DNA reads as TGCGCCAGCAGCTTGGAAAGCAGGGGGTTCGATGGCTACACCTTC. It specifies CASSLESRGFDGYTF. Complete variable domain (other parts from reference TRBV5-1 and TRBJ1-2): KAGVTQTPRYLIKTRGQQVTLSCSPISGHRSVSWYQQTPGQGLQFLFEYFSETQRNKGNFPGRFSGRQFSNSRSEMNVSTLELGDSALYLCASSLESRGFDGYTFGSGTRLTVV.

This clone appeared a few times. V usage is TRBV15 and J usage is TRBJ1-5; no clear D gene. V gave up 4 bases and J gave up 6 bases, with 10 bases separating them. This CDR3 comprises 13 residues. Germline lookup yields CDR1 LNHNV and CDR2 YYDKDF (reference sequence). CDR3: CATSIFSGQPQHF. The CDR3 DNA is TGTGCCACCAGCATTTTTTCGGGTCAGCCCCAGCATTTT.

This clone appeared a few times. The chain employs TRBV30 and TRBJ2-7; D gene ambiguous. Between the trimmed V and J ends, which lost 0 bases and 0 bases, there was a span of 9 bases. This CDR3 is built from 14 residues. Per the germline V gene, CDR1 is GTSNPN and CDR2 is SVGIG (reference sequence). CDR3 DNA sequence: TGTGCCTGGAGTGTATACGAAACCTCCTACGAGCAGTACTTC. This sequence encodes CAWSVYETSYEQYF. Based on the CDR3 plus reference TRBV30 and TRBJ2-7, the full variable domain is SQTIHQWPATLVQPVGSPLSLECTVEGTSNPNLYWYRQAAGRGLQLLFYSVGIGQISSEVPQNLSASRPQDRQFILSSKKLLLSDSGFYLCAWSVYETSYEQYFGPGTRLTVT.

The rearrangement uses TRBV9 and TRBJ1-1, with 9 bases aligning to TRBD1. Germline V gives CDR1 SGDLS, CDR2 YYNGEE. V shed 1 base and J 4 bases; nucleotides not matched to a gene: 5. The CDR3 extends over 15 amino acids. The CDR3 here is CASSVSGQGATEAFF. The CDR3 DNA follows: TGTGCCAGCAGCGTATCGGGACAGGGAGCCACTGAAGCTTTCTTT.

This clone was picked up a small number of times. This chain uses TRBV27 with TRBJ1-5; no definite D call. Trimming cost V 5 bases and J 0 bases, with 5 bases left between them. This CDR3 spans 13 amino acids. The germline gives CDR1 MNHEY, CDR2 SMNVEV (reference sequence). CDR3: CASSKDSNQPQHF. Here the CDR3 DNA reads TGTGCCAGCAGTAAAGATAGCAATCAGCCCCAGCATTTT.

This clone came up a few times. The chain carries TRBV27 and TRBJ1-1; 8 positions agree with TRBD1. CDR1 is MNHEY, CDR2 SMNVEV, per germline (reference sequence). V gave up 6 bases and J gave up 1 base; unmatched junction bases: 10. The CDR3 sequence is 16 residues long. CDR3: CASSLTTGATNTEAFF. In DNA, the CDR3 is TGTGCCAGCAGCCTAACGACAGGGGCTACGAACACTGAAGCTTTCTTT.

CDR3 in DNA: TGCGCCAGCAGCCGCGGCCGGGACTTCAACTACGAGCAGTACTTC. It encodes CASSRGRDFNYEQYF. The chain joins TRBV4-3 to TRBJ2-7; tentatively, D is TRBD2 (6 bases). Germline V gene sequence: CDR1 LGHNA, CDR2 YSLEER. V was trimmed by 4 bases and J by 3 bases, leaving 16 bases between them. The CDR3 loop spans 15 amino acids.

The rearrangement links TRBV4-3 to TRBJ2-2, with TRBD1 as a possible D gene (7 bases). Germline values: CDR1 LGHNA, CDR2 YSLEER. V dropped 0 bases and J dropped 3 bases, with 14 bases sitting between them. CDR3 length: 17 residues. The CDR3: CASSQDTGDRHTGELFF. The CDR3 region has the DNA TGCGCCAGCAGCCAAGATACGGGGGACAGACACACCGGGGAGCTGTTTTTT.

The chain carries TRBV28 and TRBJ1-1, with TRBD1 matching over 7 bases. The germline CDR1 and CDR2 sequences are MDHEN and SYDVKM. Germline trimming cut 0 bases from V and 5 bases from J; bases unmatched to any gene: 3. CDR3 length: 14 amino acids. CDR3 sequence (DNA): TGTGCCAGCAGTTTATGGCAGGGGGGGACTGAAGCTTTCTTT. Translated: CASSLWQGGTEAFF.